This section outlines one TCR beta chain sequence together with its context. Its target is unknown. The data derive from a study of cytotoxic CD8 clonotypes in ibrutinib-treated CLL. Study findings and constraints: Sustained-remission and progressing patients had unequal sampling times. Clonality went up at the time of ibrutinib response, stayed stable in sustained remission, and later dropped back toward its baseline level at progression.

The data were produced by immunoSEQ multiplex PCR, yet TCRdb's version contains in-frame clones alone and is incomplete. The data contain some 140,000 clones, 79% of them seen just once; the ten biggest clones take up 9.5% to 15%. The V end was cut by 6 bases, the J end by 5 bases, with 14 bases between. This CDR3 has 14 amino acids. Germline CDR1 is MNHEY and CDR2 is SVGAGI. The sequence derives from a human donor with chronic lymphocytic leukemia. This specimen was PBMCs, taken after 12 months of ibrutinib treatment. The rearrangement joins TRBV6-5 to TRBJ2-1; tentative D call: TRBD2 (5 bases). The CDR3 loop reads CASRAAGLHNEQFF. CDR3 bases: TGTGCCAGCAGGGCGGCAGGACTTCACAATGAGCAGTTCTTC.